These T cell receptor beta chains were read from a single sample in a study of Tregs in tolerant kidney transplant recipients. Generated by immunoSEQ multiplex PCR, the TCRdb table keeps only in-frame clones and is missing some. Of fewer than 20,000 clones in the sample, about 53% are singletons; the top ten hold about 3%. These TCRs' antigens remain unknown. This material consisted of CD4+ T cells from blood cultured with allogeneic cells, taken before the transplant. All receptors come from a human patient who received a combined kidney and bone marrow transplant. Each CDR3 is given with its conserved first and last residue. Fields, in order: CDR3 length, J gene, D gene, clone size, V gene, CDR3 protein, CDR3 DNA. D genes are given only for firm matches. Part of the rows lack a size; the others show once, few, many or a class for expanded clones.

15 TRBJ2-7 NA NA TRBV18 CASSPPSGGWYEQYF TGTGCCAGCTCACCACCTAGTGGGGGGTGGTACGAGCAGTACTTC
13 TRBJ1-4 TRBD1 NA TRBV5-4 CASSEGQGEKLFF TGTGCCAGCAGCGAAGGACAGGGTGAAAAACTGTTTTTT
14 TRBJ2-7 NA medium-sized TRBV6-1 CASSGLLSSYEQYF TGTGCCAGCAGTGGTCTATTGTCCTCCTACGAGCAGTACTTC
19 TRBJ2-2 TRBD1 NA TRBV19 CASLPHPGQISDRTGELFF TGTGCCAGCTTACCACACCCGGGACAGATATCGGATAGGACCGGGGAGCTGTTTTTT
16 TRBJ2-3 TRBD2 few TRBV5-1 CASSLGLAGITDTQYF TGCGCCAGCAGCTTGGGACTAGCGGGGATCACAGATACGCAGTATTTT
16 TRBJ1-6 TRBD1 few TRBV9 CASSLGQGANNSPLHF TGTGCCAGCAGTCTAGGACAGGGGGCAAATAATTCCCCCCTCCACTTT
12 TRBJ1-2 TRBD1 NA TRBV28 CASRNQGGGYTF TGTGCCAGCAGGAACCAGGGGGGAGGCTACACCTTC
16 TRBJ2-1 TRBD2 NA TRBV15 CATSRGTSGVHNEQFF TGTGCCACCAGCAGAGGGACTAGCGGGGTCCACAATGAGCAGTTCTTC
14 TRBJ2-7 TRBD1 NA TRBV6-5 CASSEGAVPYEQYF TGTGCCAGCAGTGAGGGGGCAGTACCCTACGAGCAGTACTTC
15 TRBJ2-7 NA NA TRBV7-8 CASSLFPTVSYEQYF TGTGCCAGCAGCTTATTTCCCACAGTCTCCTACGAGCAGTACTTC
12 TRBJ1-5 NA NA TRBV7-6 CASSLGGLPQHF TGTGCCAGCAGCTTAGGGGGGCTGCCCCAGCATTTT
13 TRBJ2-7 NA few TRBV5-8 CASNYRAPYEQYF TGTGCCAGTAACTACAGGGCTCCCTACGAGCAGTACTTC
16 TRBJ2-3 TRBD2 NA TRBV27 CASSPGLATSTDTQYF TGTGCCAGCAGTCCAGGACTAGCGACTAGCACAGATACGCAGTATTTT